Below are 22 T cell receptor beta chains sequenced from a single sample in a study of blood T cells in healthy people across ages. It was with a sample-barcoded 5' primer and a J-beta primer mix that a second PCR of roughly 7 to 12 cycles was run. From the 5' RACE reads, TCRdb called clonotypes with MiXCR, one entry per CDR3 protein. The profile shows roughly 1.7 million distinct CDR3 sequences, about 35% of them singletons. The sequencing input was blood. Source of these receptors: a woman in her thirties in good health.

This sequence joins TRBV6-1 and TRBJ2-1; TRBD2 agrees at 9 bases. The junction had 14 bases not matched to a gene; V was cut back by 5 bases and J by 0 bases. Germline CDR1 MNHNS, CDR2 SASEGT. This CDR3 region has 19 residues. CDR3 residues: CASSRGGSGGVTSYNEQFF. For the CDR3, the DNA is TGTGCCAGCAGTCGGGGGGGTAGCGGGGGTGTTACCTCCTACAATGAGCAGTTCTTC.

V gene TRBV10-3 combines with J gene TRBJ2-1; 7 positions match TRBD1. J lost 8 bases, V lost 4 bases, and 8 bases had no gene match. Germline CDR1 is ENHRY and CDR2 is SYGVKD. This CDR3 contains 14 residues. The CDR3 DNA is TGTGCCATCAGTGCTTATCAGGGGGTCGATGAGCAGTTCTTC. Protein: CAISAYQGVDEQFF.

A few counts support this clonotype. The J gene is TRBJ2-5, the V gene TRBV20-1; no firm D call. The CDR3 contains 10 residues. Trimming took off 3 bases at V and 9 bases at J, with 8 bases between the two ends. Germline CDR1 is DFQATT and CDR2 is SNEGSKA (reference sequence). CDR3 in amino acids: CSASPKAQYF. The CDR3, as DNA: TGCAGTGCTAGCCCCAAGGCCCAGTACTTC.

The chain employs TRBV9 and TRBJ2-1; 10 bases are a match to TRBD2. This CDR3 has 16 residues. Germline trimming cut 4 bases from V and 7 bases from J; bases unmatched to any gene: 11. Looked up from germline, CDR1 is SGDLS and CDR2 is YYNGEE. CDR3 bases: TGTGCCAGCAGCCCTCCTCTAGCGGGAGTGGGGAATGAGCAGTTCTTC. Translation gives CASSPPLAGVGNEQFF.

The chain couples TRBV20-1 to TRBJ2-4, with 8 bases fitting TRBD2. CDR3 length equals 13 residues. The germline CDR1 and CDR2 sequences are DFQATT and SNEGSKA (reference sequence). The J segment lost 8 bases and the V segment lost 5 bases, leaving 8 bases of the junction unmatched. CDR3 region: CSAQTSGKDIQYF. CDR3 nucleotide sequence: TGCAGTGCTCAAACTAGCGGAAAAGACATTCAGTACTTC.

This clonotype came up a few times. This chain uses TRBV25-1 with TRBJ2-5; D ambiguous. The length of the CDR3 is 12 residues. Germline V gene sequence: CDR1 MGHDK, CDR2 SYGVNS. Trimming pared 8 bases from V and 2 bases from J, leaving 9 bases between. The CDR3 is CASAAPQETQYF. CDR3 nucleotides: TGTGCCAGCGCAGCCCCACAAGAGACCCAGTACTTC. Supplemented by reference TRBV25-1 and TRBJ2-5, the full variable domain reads EADIYQTPRYLVIGTGKKITLECSQTMGHDKMYWYQQDPGMELHLIHYSYGVNSTEKGDLSSESTVSRIRTEHFPLTLESARPSHTSQYLCASAAPQETQYFGPGTRLLVL.

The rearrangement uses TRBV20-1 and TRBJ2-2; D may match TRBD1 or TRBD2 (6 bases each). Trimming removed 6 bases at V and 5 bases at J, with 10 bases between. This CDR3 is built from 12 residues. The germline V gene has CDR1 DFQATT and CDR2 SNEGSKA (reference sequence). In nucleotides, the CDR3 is TGCAGTGCCAGGAGGGGGACCGGGGAGCTGTTTTTT. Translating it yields CSARRGTGELFF.

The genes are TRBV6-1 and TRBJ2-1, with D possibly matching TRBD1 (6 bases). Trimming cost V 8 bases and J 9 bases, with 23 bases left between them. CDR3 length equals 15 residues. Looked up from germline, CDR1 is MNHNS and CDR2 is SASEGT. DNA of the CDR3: TGTGCCAGCCACGGGCAGGGGTTTTCTTTAGGTGAGCAGTTCTTC. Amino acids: CASHGQGFSLGEQFF.

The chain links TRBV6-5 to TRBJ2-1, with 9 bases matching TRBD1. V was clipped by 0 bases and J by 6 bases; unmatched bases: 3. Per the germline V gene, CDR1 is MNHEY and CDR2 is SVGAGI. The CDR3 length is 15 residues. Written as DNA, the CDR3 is TGTGCCAGCAGTTACTCCCACAGGGGGCTCAATGAGCAGTTCTTC. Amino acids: CASSYSHRGLNEQFF.

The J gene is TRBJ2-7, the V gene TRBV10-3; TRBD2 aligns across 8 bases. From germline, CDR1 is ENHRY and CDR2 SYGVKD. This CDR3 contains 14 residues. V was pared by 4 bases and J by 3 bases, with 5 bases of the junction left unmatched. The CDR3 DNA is TGTGCCATCAGTGGCGGGAGGACCGTCTACGAGCAGTACTTC. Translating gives CAISGGRTVYEQYF.

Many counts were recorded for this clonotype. The CDR3 protein is CSARRQNRNYEQYF. The DNA of the CDR3 is TGCAGTGCTAGAAGGCAGAACCGAAACTACGAGCAGTACTTC. The V call is TRBV20-1, the J call TRBJ2-7; the D is unclear. Trimming took 2 bases from V and 3 from J, leaving 14 bases between them. This CDR3 is 14 amino acids long. Per the germline V gene, CDR1 is DFQATT and CDR2 is SNEGSKA (reference sequence).

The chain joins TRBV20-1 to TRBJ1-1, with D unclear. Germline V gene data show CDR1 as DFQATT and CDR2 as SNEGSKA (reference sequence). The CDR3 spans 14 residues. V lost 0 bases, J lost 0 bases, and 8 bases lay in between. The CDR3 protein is CSARDLGLNTEAFF. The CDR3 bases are TGCAGTGCTAGAGACCTGGGTTTGAACACTGAAGCTTTCTTT.

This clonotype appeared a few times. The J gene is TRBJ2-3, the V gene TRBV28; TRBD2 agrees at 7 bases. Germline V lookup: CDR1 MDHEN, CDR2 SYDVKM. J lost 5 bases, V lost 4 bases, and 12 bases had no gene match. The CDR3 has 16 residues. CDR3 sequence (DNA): TGTGCCAGCAGTTCCCCGGGAGCGGGGAGGGTAGATACGCAGTATTTT. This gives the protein CASSSPGAGRVDTQYF.

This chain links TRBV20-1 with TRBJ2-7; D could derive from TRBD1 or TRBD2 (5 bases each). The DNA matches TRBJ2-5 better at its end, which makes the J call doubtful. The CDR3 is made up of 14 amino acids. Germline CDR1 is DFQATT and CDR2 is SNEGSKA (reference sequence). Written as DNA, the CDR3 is TGCAGTGCTAGAGTCGGGGACCCCCGGGAGACCCAGTACTTC. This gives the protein CSARVGDPRETQYF.

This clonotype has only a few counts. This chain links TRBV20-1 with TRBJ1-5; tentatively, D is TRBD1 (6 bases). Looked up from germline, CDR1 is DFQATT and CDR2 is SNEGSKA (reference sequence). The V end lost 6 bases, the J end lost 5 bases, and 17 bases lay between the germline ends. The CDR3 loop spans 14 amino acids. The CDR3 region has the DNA TGCAGTGCCGAAGACAGGACAAGTTATCAGCCCCAGCATTTT. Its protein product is CSAEDRTSYQPQHF.

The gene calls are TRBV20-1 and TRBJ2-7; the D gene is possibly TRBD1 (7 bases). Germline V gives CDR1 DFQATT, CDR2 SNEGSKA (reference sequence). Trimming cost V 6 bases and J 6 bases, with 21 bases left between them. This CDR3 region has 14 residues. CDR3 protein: CSARPDRSGGEQYF. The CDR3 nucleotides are TGCAGTGCCCGACCGGACAGGTCCGGGGGCGAGCAGTACTTC.

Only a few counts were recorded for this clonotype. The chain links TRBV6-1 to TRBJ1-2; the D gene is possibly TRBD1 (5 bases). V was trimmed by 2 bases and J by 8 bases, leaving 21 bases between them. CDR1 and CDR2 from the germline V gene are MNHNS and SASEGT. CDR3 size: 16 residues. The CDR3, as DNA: TGTGCCAGCAGTGAAAGGGGATTTGACAGAACCTTAGGCTACACCTTC. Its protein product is CASSERGFDRTLGYTF.

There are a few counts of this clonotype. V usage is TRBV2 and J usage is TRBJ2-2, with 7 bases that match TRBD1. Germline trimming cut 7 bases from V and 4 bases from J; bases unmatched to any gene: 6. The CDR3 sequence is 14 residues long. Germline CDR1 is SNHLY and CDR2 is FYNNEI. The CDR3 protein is CASIMNRGTGELFF. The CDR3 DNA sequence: TGTGCCAGCATCATGAACAGGGGCACCGGGGAGCTGTTTTTT.

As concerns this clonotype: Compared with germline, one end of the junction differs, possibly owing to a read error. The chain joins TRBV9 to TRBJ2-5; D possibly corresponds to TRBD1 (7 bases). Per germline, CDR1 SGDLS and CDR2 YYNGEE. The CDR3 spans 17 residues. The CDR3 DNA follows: TGTGCCAGCAGCCCCCGGACAGGAGGAGGGTCCCAAGAGACCCAGGACTTC. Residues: CASSPRTGGGSQETQDF.

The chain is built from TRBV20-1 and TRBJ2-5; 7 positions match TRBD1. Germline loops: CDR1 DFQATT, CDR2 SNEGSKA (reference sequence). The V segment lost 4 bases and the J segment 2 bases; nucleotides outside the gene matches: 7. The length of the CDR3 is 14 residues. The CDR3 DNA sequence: TGCAGTGCTATTCCAGGGGGTTGGCAAGAGACCCAGTACTTC. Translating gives CSAIPGGWQETQYF.

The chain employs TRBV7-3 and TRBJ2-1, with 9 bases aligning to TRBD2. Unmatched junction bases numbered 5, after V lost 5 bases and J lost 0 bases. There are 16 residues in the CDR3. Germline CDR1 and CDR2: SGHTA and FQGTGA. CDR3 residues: CASSPTSGPSYNEQFF. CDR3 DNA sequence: TGTGCCAGCAGCCCGACTAGCGGTCCCTCCTACAATGAGCAGTTCTTC.

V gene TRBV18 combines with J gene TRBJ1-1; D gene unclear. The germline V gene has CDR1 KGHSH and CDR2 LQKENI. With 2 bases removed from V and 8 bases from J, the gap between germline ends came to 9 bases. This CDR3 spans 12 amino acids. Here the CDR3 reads CASSPVREEAFF. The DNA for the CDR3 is TGTGCCAGCTCACCAGTGAGGGAAGAAGCTTTCTTT.